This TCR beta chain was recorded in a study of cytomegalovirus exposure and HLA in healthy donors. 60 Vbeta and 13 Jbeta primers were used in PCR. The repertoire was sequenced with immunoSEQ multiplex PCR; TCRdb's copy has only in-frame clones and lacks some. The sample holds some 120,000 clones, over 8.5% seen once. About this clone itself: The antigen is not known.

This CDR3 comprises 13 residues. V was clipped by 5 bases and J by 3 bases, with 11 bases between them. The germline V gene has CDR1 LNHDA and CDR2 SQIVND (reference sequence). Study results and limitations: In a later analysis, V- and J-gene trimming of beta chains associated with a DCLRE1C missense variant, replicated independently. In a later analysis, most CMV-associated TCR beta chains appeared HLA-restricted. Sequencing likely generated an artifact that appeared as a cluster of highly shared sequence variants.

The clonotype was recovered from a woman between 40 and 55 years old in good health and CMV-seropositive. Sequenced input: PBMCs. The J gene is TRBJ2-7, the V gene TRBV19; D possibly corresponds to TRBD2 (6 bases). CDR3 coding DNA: TGTGCCAGTAGTTTGGAGGGCTTCTACGAGCAGTACTTC. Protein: CASSLEGFYEQYF.